These T cell receptor beta chains were read from a single sample in a study of ipilimumab plus nivolumab after autologous stem cell transplantation. Using immunoSEQ multiplex PCR, the repertoire was profiled, and TCRdb retains in-frame clones only, with some absent. The data hold 15,000 to 20,000 clones, with roughly four fifths observed a single time. The starting material was PBMCs, obtained in a trial of ipilimumab plus nivolumab as post-transplant consolidation. These receptors were collected from a male donor with diffuse large B-cell lymphoma. Each CDR3 is given with its conserved first and last residue. The order of the fields is V gene, CDR3 length, D gene, clone size, J gene, CDR3 protein, CDR3 DNA. The D gene is left open where the match is weak. Clone size is not always given. Where it is, it says once, few, many or a class for expanded clones.

v_call: TRBV7-6
cdr3_length: 14
d_call: .
clone_size: once
j_call: TRBJ2-3
cdr3_aa: CASSFSGQGDTQYF
cdr3_nt: TGTGCCAGCAGCTTTAGTGGCCAGGGAGATACGCAGTATTTT

v_call: TRBV15
cdr3_length: 17
d_call: .
clone_size: .
j_call: TRBJ1-2
cdr3_aa: CATSRDHDQMRAYGYTF
cdr3_nt: TGTGCCACCAGCAGAGATCATGACCAAATGCGGGCCTATGGCTACACCTTC

v_call: TRBV7-2
cdr3_length: 15
d_call: .
clone_size: .
j_call: TRBJ1-3
cdr3_aa: CASSRTDSFGNTIYF
cdr3_nt: TGTGCCAGCAGCAGAACAGACTCCTTTGGAAACACCATATATTTT

v_call: TRBV5-5
cdr3_length: 14
d_call: .
clone_size: .
j_call: TRBJ2-1
cdr3_aa: CASSLFPPGDEQFF
cdr3_nt: TGTGCCAGCAGCCTTTTCCCCCCCGGAGATGAGCAGTTCTTC

v_call: TRBV7-9
cdr3_length: 14
d_call: .
clone_size: .
j_call: TRBJ2-7
cdr3_aa: CASSSPDGSYEQYF
cdr3_nt: TGTGCCAGCAGCTCGCCGGACGGATCCTACGAGCAGTACTTC

v_call: TRBV6-6
cdr3_length: 13
d_call: .
clone_size: once
j_call: TRBJ2-7
cdr3_aa: CASSYTGTYEQYF
cdr3_nt: TGTGCCAGCAGTTACACAGGGACCTACGAGCAGTACTTC

v_call: TRBV5-4
cdr3_length: 15
d_call: TRBD2
clone_size: once
j_call: TRBJ2-2
cdr3_aa: CASSPSGGASGELFF
cdr3_nt: TGTGCCAGCAGCCCGTCGGGAGGGGCTTCCGGGGAGCTGTTTTTT

v_call: TRBV7-6
cdr3_length: 15
d_call: TRBD1
clone_size: .
j_call: TRBJ2-3
cdr3_aa: CASSPIQGSTDTQYF
cdr3_nt: TGTGCCAGCAGCCCAATACAGGGGTCGACAGATACGCAGTATTTT

v_call: TRBV5-6
cdr3_length: 16
d_call: .
clone_size: .
j_call: TRBJ1-6
cdr3_aa: CASSRQPSGYNSPLHF
cdr3_nt: TGTGCCAGCAGCCGACAACCCTCGGGCTATAATTCACCCCTCCACTTT

v_call: TRBV30
cdr3_length: 13
d_call: .
clone_size: .
j_call: TRBJ1-1
cdr3_aa: CAWSRGMNTEAFF
cdr3_nt: TGTGCCTGGAGTAGGGGTATGAACACTGAAGCTTTCTTT

v_call: TRBV5-4
cdr3_length: 13
d_call: .
clone_size: .
j_call: TRBJ2-3
cdr3_aa: CASSFPTTDTQYF
cdr3_nt: TGTGCCAGCAGCTTCCCGACCACAGATACGCAGTATTTT

v_call: TRBV18
cdr3_length: 11
d_call: .
clone_size: .
j_call: TRBJ1-2
cdr3_aa: CASSDGSGYTF
cdr3_nt: TGTGCCAGCTCAGATGGTAGCGGCTACACCTTC

v_call: TRBV14
cdr3_length: 16
d_call: .
clone_size: .
j_call: TRBJ2-5
cdr3_aa: CASSQDLGLAGETQYF
cdr3_nt: TGTGCCAGCAGCCAAGATCTGGGTCTAGCTGGAGAGACCCAGTACTTC

v_call: TRBV9
cdr3_length: 16
d_call: .
clone_size: .
j_call: TRBJ1-3
cdr3_aa: CASSTDPPVGGNTIYF
cdr3_nt: TGTGCCAGCAGTACAGATCCCCCCGTTGGTGGAAACACCATATATTTT

v_call: TRBV5-5
cdr3_length: 14
d_call: .
clone_size: once
j_call: TRBJ1-6
cdr3_aa: CASSWAGTPEALHF
cdr3_nt: TGTGCCAGCAGCTGGGCCGGGACCCCAGAGGCCCTCCACTTT

v_call: TRBV7-2
cdr3_length: 16
d_call: TRBD2
clone_size: .
j_call: TRBJ2-1
cdr3_aa: CASSLTLASGHNEQFF
cdr3_nt: TGTGCCAGCAGCTTAACGCTCGCTAGCGGTCACAATGAGCAGTTCTTC

v_call: TRBV9
cdr3_length: 15
d_call: TRBD1
clone_size: .
j_call: TRBJ2-3
cdr3_aa: CASSNRDSPTDTQYF
cdr3_nt: TGTGCCAGCAGCAACAGGGACAGCCCCACAGATACGCAGTATTTT